The entry below gives a single TCR beta chain sequence along with its context. Its antigen remains unknown. The data were taken from a study of T cells in localized non-small cell lung cancer. Sequenced by immunoSEQ multiplex PCR; TCRdb stores in-frame clones only, minus some. Of 3,500 to 5,500 clones listed, roughly 30% are singletons. This CDR3 has 19 residues. Overall study findings and caveats: Tumor trailed uninvolved adjacent lung in T cell clonality, which peaked there.

Source: lung tumor tissue, taken before any cancer treatment. The V gene is TRBV7-5, the J gene TRBJ1-4; the listed D gene, TRBD1, was not tested against the DNA. TRBV7-5 is tagged as a pseudogene. The sequence was collected from a man aged 35-75 years with stage III squamous cell lung carcinoma. Written as DNA, the CDR3 is TGTGCCAGCAGCCCGGACGTAGGGGGACAGAAAATAACTAATGAAAAACTGTTTTTT. Amino acid sequence: CASSPDVGGQKITNEKLFF.